This T cell receptor beta chain was sequenced during a study of cytomegalovirus exposure and HLA in healthy donors. In the case of this clone: Within the sample, other DNA sequences also encode this same CDR3.

Nominal health characterized the donors when sampled, though unrecorded immune exposures were likely. The CDR3 runs 14 residues. The V end was cut by 3 bases, the J end by 8 bases, with 16 bases between. CDR1 MDHEN and CDR2 SYDVKM come from the germline V gene. 13 Jbeta primers and 60 Vbeta primers were used for the PCR. The assay was immunoSEQ multiplex PCR, and TCRdb's table has in-frame clones only and misses some. The repertoire holds 85,000 to 120,000 clones, with roughly 80% as singletons. The source material was PBMCs. The source is a man in his forties in good health and CMV-seronegative. The chain combines TRBV28 with TRBJ1-2; weak D call: TRBD1 (6 bases). The CDR3 loop reads CASSFGNRVGGYTF. The CDR3 DNA reads as TGTGCCAGCAGTTTTGGAAACAGGGTGGGGGGCTACACCTTC.